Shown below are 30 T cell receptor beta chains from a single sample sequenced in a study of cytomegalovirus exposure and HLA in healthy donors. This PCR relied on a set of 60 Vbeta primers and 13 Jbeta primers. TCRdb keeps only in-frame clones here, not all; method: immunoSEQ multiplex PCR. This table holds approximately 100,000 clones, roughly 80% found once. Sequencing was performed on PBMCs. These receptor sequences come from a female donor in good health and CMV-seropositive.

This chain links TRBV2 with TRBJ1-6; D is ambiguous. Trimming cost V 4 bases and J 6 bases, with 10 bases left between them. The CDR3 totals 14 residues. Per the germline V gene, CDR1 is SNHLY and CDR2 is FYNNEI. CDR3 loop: CASSATLANSPLHF. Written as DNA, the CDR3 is TGTGCCAGCAGTGCGACTTTAGCTAATTCACCCCTCCACTTT.

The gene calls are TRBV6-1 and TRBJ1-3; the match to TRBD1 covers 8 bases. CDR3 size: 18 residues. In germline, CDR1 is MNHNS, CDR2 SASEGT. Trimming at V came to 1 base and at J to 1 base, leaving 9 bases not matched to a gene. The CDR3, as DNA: TGTGCCAGCAGTGAAGTGTGGACAGGGAGCCCTTCTGGAAACACCATATATTTT. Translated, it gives CASSEVWTGSPSGNTIYF.

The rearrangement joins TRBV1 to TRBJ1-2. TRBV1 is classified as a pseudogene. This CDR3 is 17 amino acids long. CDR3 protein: CTSSPPPGKGGNYGYTF. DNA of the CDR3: TGCACCAGCAGCCCTCCTCCGGGGAAGGGAGGGAACTATGGCTACACCTTC.

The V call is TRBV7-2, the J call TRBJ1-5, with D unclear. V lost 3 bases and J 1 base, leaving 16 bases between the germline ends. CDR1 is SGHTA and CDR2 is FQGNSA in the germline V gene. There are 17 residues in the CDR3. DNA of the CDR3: TGTGCCAGCAGCTTGATGCCTGTTCGGTTAAGCAATCAGCCCCAGCATTTT. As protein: CASSLMPVRLSNQPQHF.

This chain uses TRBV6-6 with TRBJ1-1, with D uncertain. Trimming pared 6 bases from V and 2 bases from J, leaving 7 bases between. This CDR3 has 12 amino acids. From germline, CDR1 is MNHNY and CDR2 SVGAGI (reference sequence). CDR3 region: CASRGSNTEAFF. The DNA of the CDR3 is TGTGCCAGCAGAGGGAGTAACACTGAAGCTTTCTTT.

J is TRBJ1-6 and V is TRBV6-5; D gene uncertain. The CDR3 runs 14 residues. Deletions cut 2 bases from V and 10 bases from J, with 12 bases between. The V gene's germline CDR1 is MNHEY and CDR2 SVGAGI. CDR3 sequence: CASSYVQDRSPLHF. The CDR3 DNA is TGTGCCAGCAGTTACGTGCAGGATCGGTCACCCCTCCACTTT.

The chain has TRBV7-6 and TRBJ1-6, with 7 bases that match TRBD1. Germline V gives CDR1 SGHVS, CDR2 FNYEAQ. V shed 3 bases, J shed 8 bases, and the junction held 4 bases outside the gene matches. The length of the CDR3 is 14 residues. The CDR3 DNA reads TGTGCCAGCAGCTTGGGGGACAGCTATTCACCCCTCCACTTT. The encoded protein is CASSLGDSYSPLHF.

The CDR3 is CASSVGGRGNQPQHF. The CDR3 DNA reads TGTGCCAGCAGCGTAGGGGGCAGGGGGAATCAGCCCCAGCATTTT. This sequence joins TRBV9 and TRBJ1-5; 7 nucleotides match TRBD1. Germline V gene data show CDR1 as SGDLS and CDR2 as YYNGEE. The CDR3 totals 15 residues. J lost 4 bases, V lost 0 bases, and 4 bases had no gene match.

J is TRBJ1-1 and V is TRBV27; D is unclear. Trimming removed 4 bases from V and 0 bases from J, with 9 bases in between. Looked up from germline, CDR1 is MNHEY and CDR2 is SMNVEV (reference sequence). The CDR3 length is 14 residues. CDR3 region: CASSSGGLNTEAFF. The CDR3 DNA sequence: TGTGCCAGCAGTTCGGGAGGCCTGAACACTGAAGCTTTCTTT.

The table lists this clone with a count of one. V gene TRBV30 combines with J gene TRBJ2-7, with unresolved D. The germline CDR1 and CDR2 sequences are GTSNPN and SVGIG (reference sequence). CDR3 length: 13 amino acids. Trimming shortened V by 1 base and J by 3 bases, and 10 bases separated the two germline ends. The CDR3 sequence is CAWSGKSRYEQYF. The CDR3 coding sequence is TGTGCCTGGAGTGGCAAATCGCGCTACGAGCAGTACTTC.

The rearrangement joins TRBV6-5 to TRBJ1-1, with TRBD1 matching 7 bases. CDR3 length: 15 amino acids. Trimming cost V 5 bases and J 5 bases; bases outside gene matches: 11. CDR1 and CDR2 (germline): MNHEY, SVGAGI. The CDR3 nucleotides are TGTGCCAGCAGTATAGACAGGGACCCGAGGACTGAAGCTTTCTTT. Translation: CASSIDRDPRTEAFF.

CDR3 DNA sequence: TGTGCCAGCAGTTCTCAGGGGGCGCGGTCCTATGGCTACACCTTC. Translated, it gives CASSSQGARSYGYTF. The chain combines TRBV6-5 with TRBJ1-2; 8 nucleotides align to TRBD1. V shed 4 bases, J shed 4 bases, and the junction held 8 bases outside the gene matches. There are 15 residues in the CDR3. Germline CDR1 and CDR2: MNHEY and SVGAGI.

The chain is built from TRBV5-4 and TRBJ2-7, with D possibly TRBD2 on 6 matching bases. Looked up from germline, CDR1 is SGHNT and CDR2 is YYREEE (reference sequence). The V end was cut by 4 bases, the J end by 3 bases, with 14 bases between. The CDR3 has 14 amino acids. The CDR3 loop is CASSGGGKFYEQYF. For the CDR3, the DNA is TGTGCCAGCAGCGGTGGGGGGAAGTTCTACGAGCAGTACTTC.

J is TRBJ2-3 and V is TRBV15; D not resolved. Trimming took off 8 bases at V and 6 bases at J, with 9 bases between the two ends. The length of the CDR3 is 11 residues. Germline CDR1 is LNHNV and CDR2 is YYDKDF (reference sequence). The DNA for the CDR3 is TGTGCCACCGGTCGGCGGGATACGCAGTATTTT. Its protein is CATGRRDTQYF.

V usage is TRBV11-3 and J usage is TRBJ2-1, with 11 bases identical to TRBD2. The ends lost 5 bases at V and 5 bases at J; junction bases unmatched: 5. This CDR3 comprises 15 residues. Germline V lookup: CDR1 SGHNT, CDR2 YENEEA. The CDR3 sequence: CASSETSGSNNEQFF. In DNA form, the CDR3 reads TGTGCCAGCAGCGAAACTAGCGGGAGCAACAATGAGCAGTTCTTC. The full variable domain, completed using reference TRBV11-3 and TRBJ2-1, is EAGVVQSPRYKIIEKKQPVAFWCNPISGHNTLYWYLQNLGQGPELLIRYENEEAVDDSQLPKDRFSAERLKGVDSTLKIQPAELGDSAVYLCASSETSGSNNEQFFGPGTRLTVL.

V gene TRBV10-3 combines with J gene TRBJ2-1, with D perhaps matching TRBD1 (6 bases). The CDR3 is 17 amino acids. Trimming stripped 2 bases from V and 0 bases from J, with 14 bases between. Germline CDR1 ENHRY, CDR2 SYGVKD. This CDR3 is CAISEGGGRSSYNEQFF. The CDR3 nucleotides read TGTGCCATCAGTGAGGGGGGCGGCCGCAGCTCCTACAATGAGCAGTTCTTC.

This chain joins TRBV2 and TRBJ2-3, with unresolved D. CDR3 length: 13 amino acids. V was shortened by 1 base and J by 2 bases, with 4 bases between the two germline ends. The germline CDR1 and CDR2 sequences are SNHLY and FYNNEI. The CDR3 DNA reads TGTGCCAGCAGTGAAGTACTCACAGATACGCAGTATTTT. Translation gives CASSEVLTDTQYF.

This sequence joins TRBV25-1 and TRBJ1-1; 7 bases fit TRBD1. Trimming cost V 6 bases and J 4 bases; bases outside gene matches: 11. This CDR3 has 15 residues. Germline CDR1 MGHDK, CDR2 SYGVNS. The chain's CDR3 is CASRETGVLTTEAFF. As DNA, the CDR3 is TGTGCCAGCAGGGAAACAGGGGTGCTAACCACTGAAGCTTTCTTT.

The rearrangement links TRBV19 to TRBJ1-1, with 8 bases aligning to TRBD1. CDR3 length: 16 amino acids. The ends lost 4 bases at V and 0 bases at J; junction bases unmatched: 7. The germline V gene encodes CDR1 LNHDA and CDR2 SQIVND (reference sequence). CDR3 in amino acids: CASSTPQGVMNTEAFF. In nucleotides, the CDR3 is TGTGCCAGTAGTACGCCACAGGGGGTCATGAACACTGAAGCTTTCTTT.

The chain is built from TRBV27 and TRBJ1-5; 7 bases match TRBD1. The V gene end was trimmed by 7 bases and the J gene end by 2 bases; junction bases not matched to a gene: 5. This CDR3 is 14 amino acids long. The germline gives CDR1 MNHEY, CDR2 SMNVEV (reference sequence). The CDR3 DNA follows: TGTGCCAGCACCGACAGGGCGGGCAATCAGCCCCAGCATTTT. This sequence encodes CASTDRAGNQPQHF.

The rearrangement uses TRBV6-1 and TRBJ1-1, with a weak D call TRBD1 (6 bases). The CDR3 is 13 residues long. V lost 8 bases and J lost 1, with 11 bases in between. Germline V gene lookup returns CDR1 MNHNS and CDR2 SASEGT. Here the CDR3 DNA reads TGTGCCAGCCACAAGGACAGGAACACTGAAGCTTTCTTT. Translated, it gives CASHKDRNTEAFF.

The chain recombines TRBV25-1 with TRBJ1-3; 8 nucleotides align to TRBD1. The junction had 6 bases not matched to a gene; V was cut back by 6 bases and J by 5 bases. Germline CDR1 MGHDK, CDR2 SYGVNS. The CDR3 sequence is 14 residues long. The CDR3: CASRPTGERNTIYF. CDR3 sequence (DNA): TGTGCCAGCAGGCCGACAGGGGAGAGAAACACCATATATTTT.

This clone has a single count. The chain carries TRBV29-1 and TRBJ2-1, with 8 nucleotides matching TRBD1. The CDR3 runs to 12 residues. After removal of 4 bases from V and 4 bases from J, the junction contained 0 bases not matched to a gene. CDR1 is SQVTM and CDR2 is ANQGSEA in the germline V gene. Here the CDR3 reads CSVGQGYNEQFF. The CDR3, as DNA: TGCAGCGTTGGACAGGGGTACAATGAGCAGTTCTTC.

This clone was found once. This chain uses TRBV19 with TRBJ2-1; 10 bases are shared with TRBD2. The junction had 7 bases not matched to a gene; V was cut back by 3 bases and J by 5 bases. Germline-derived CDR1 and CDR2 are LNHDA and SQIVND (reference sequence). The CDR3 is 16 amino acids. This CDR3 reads CASSIRSGGADNEQFF. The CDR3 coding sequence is TGTGCCAGTAGTATTAGGAGCGGGGGGGCCGACAATGAGCAGTTCTTC.

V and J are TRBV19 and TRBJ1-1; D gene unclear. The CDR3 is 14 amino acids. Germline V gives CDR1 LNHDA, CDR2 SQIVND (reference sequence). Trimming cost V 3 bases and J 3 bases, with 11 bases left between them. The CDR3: CASSIRRADTEAFF. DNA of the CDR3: TGTGCCAGTAGTATCAGGAGGGCTGACACTGAAGCTTTCTTT.

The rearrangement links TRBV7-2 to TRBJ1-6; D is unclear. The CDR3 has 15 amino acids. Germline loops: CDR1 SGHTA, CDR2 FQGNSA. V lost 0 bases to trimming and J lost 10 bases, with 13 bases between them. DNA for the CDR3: TGTGCCAGCAGCTTAGCCGATCCCTGGCGGTCACCCCTCCACTTT. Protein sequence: CASSLADPWRSPLHF.

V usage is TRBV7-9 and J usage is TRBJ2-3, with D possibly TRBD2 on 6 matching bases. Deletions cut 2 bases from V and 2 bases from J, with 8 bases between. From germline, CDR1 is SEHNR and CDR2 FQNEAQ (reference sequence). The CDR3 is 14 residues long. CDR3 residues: CASSLIADTDTQYF. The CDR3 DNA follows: TGTGCCAGCAGCTTAATAGCGGACACAGATACGCAGTATTTT.

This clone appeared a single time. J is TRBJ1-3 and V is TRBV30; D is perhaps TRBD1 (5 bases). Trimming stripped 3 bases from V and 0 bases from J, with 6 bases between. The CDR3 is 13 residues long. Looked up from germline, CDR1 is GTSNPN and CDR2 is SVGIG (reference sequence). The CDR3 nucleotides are TGTGCCTGGAGCAGGGTCTCTGGAAACACCATATATTTT. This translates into CAWSRVSGNTIYF.

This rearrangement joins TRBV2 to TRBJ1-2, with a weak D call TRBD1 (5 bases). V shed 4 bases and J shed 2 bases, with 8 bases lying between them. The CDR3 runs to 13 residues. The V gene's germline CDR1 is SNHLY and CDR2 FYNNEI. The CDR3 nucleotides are TGTGCCAGCAGTGTTGGGGGGAACTATGGCTACACCTTC. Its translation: CASSVGGNYGYTF.

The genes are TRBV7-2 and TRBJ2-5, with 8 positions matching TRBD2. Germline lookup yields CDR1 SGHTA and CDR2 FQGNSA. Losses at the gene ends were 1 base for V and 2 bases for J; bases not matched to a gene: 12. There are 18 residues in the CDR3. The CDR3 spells CASSLELRGSGTQETQYF. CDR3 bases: TGTGCCAGCAGCTTAGAATTGAGGGGTAGCGGGACTCAAGAGACCCAGTACTTC.